This TCR beta chain was observed in a study of shared clonotypes between healthy human individuals. Regarding the study as a whole: Only blood was sampled, and tissue TCR repertoires likely differ from blood ones. Shared clonotypes across all four donors exceeded non-shared ones in generation probability. The study drew on few donors, limiting represented genetic and exposure-history diversity.

The V and J ends lost 5 bases and 8 bases, in that order; junction bases with no gene match: 5. The CDR3 spans 15 residues. Germline V gives CDR1 LGHNA, CDR2 YNFKEQ. Using immunoSEQ multiplex PCR, the repertoire was profiled, and TCRdb retains in-frame clones only, with some absent. The data show fewer than 800,000 clones, just over 90% seen once. Turning to this clone: Its antigen is not known.

CD45RO negativity and positive selection for CCR7 defined naive CD8 cells, a population that excluded terminally differentiated effector memory CD45RA+ cells. Nashville, Tennessee was home to all donors, each a Caucasian adult. This clonotype originated in a man younger than 45 in good health. Sequencing was done on a sample of naive CD8+ T cells sorted from blood. V gene TRBV4-2 combines with J gene TRBJ2-4, with 14 bases fitting TRBD2. CDR3 protein: CASSYGLAGGDIQYF. CDR3 DNA: TGTGCCAGCAGCTACGGACTAGCGGGAGGAGACATTCAGTACTTC.